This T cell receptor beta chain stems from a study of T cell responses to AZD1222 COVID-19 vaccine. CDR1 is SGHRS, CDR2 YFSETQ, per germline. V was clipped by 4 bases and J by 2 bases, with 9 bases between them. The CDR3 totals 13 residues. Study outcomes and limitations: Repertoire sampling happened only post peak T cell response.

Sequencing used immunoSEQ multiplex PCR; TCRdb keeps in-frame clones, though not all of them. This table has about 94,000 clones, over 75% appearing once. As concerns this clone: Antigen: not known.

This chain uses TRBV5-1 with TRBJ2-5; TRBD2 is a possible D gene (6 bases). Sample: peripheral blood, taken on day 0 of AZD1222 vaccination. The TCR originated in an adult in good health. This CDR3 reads CASSRGLQETQYF. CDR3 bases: TGCGCCAGCAGCAGGGGACTTCAAGAGACCCAGTACTTC.